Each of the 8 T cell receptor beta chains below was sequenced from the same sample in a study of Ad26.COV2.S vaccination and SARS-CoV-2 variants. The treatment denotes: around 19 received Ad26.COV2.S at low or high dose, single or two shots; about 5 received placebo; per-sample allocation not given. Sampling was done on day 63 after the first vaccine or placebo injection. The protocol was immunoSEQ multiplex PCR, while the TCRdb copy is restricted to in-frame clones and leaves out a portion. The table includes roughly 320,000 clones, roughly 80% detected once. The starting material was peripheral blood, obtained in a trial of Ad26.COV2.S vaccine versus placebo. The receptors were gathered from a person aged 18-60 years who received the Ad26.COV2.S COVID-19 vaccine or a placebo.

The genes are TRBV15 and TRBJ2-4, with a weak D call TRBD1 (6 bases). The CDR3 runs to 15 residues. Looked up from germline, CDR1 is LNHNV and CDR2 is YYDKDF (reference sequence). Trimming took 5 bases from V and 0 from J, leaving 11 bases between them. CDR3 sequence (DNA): TGTGCCACCAGCCGGACAGCCCTAGCCAAAAACATTCAGTACTTC. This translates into CATSRTALAKNIQYF. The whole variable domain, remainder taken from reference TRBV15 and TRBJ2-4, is DAMVIQNPRYQVTQFGKPVTLSCSQTLNHNVMYWYQQKSSQAPKLLFHYYDKDFNNEADTPDNFQSRRPNTSFCFLDIRSPGLGDTAMYLCATSRTALAKNIQYFGAGTRLSVL.

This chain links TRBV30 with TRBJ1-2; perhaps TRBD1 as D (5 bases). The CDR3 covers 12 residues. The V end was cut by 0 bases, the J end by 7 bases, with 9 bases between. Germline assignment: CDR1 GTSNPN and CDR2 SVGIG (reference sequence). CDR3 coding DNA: TGTGCCTGGAGTGTATATCAGGGTGGCTACACCTTC. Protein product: CAWSVYQGGYTF.

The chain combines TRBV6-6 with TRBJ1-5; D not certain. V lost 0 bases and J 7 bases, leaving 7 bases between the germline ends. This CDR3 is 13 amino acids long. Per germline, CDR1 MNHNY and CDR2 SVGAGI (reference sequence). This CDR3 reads CASSYSIEQPQHF. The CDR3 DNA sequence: TGTGCCAGCAGTTACTCGATAGAACAGCCCCAGCATTTT.

CDR3 sequence (DNA): TGTGCCAGCAGCGGAAAGCGGGATTCCAACACCGGGGAGCTGTTTTTT. Translating gives CASSGKRDSNTGELFF. The J gene is TRBJ2-2, the V gene TRBV7-9; 7 positions match TRBD2. V lost 5 bases, J lost 2 bases, and 8 bases stayed unmatched. Germline lookup yields CDR1 SEHNR and CDR2 FQNEAQ (reference sequence). The CDR3 contains 16 residues.

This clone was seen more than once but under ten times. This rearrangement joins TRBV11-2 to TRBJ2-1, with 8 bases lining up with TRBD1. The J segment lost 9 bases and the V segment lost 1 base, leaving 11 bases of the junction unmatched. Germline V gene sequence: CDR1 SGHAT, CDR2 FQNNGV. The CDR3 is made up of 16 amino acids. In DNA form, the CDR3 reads TGTGCCAGCAGCTTAGTGAAGTCAGGGGGCGCGGGTGAGCAGTTCTTC. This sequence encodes CASSLVKSGGAGEQFF.

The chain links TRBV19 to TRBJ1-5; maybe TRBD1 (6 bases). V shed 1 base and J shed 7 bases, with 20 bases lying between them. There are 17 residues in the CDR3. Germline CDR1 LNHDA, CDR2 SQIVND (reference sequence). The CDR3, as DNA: TGTGCCAGTAGTATAGCTGGGACTAGCGGGGGGCCCCAGCCCCAGCATTTT. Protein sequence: CASSIAGTSGGPQPQHF.

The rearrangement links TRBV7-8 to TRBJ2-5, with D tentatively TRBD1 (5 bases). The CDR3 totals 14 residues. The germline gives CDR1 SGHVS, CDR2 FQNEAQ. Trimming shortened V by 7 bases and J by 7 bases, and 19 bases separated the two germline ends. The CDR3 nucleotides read TGTGCCAGCACCCATAGCAGGGAAATGGCGACCCAGTACTTC. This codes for CASTHSREMATQYF.

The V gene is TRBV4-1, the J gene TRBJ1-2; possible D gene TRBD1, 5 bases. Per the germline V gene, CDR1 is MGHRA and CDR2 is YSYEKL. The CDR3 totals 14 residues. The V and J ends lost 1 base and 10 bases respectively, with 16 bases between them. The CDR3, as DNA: TGCGCCAGCAGCCAAGGAGAAGGGGATGTCGACTACACCTTC. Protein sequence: CASSQGEGDVDYTF.